This T cell receptor (beta chain) was obtained from a study of technical replicates of blood from a few donors. Measured with immunoSEQ multiplex PCR; TCRdb has only the in-frame clones, and not every one. The sample includes roughly 50,000 clones, approximately 92% of them seen just once. Trimming took 5 bases from V and 3 from J; bases not matched to a gene: 8. CDR1 is SEHNR, CDR2 FQNEAQ, per germline (reference sequence). CDR3 size: 15 residues. Input material: PBMCs. The sequence was collected from a human donor in good health. Some clones in this sample may be carry-over from other donors' samples. The chain links TRBV7-9 to TRBJ2-7, with 9 bases fitting TRBD2. DNA for the CDR3: TGTGCCAGCAGCCACCCCCTAGCGGGAAACTACGAGCAGTACTTC. Its protein is CASSHPLAGNYEQYF. Full variable domain (outside the CDR3, taken from reference TRBV7-9 and TRBJ2-7): DTGVSQNPRHKITKRGQNVTFRCDPISEHNRLYWYRQTLGQGPEFLTYFQNEAQLEKSRLLSDRFSAERPKGSFSTLEIQRTEQGDSAMYLCASSHPLAGNYEQYFGPGTRLTVT.